What follows is one T cell receptor (beta chain) and its context. The time point was: patch test 2, 6 weeks after DPC sensitization. Treatment defined: therapeutic diphenylcyclopropenone sensitization with weekly scalp DPC. CDR1 and CDR2 from the germline V gene are ENHRY and SYGVKD. Losses at the gene ends were 7 bases for V and 0 bases for J; bases not matched to a gene: 2. CDR3 length: 13 amino acids. One entry per CDR3 protein results from TCRdb running MiXCR on the RACE reads. Of some 71,000 distinct CDR3 sequences in the sample, approximately 10% were seen once. This sample is drawn from a study of human T cells and chemical hapten exposure.

The origin of this receptor is a woman between 50 and 59 years old with alopecia areata. Some clones in this sample may be carry-over from other donors' samples. Source: whole blood, taken in connection with sensitization to the hapten diphenylcyclopropenone (DPC). The V and J genes are TRBV10-3 and TRBJ2-7; TRBD1 matches 8 bases. CDR3 sequence reads: CAIKGQVSYEQYF. CDR3 nucleotides: TGTGCCATCAAGGGACAGGTCTCCTACGAGCAGTACTTC.